This record looks at one T cell receptor (beta chain) sequence and its context. Every one of the patients relapsed after autologous stem cell transplantation (brentuximab vedotin exposure was variable). CDR1 and CDR2 (germline): LNHDA, SQIVND (reference sequence). The CDR3 sequence is 15 residues long. V was clipped by 4 bases and J by 2 bases; unmatched bases: 3. Produced via immunoSEQ multiplex PCR; TCRdb's table is partial and in-frame only. There are approximately 44,000 clones in the sample; 55% to 75% occur only once, and roughly 3% lies in the top ten. The sample originates from a study of PD-1 blockade in classical Hodgkin lymphoma.

V usage is TRBV19 and J usage is TRBJ1-2; 11 nucleotides line up with TRBD1. Sample: peripheral blood mononuclear cells (PBMCs), taken at baseline. The receptor was derived from a human donor with classical Hodgkin lymphoma. This CDR3 reads CASSNRDRGNYGYTF. The CDR3 nucleotides are TGTGCCAGTAGTAACCGGGACAGGGGGAACTATGGCTACACCTTC.